This TCR beta chain emerged from a study of blood T cell repertoires in COVID-19. In the study overall: Samples came from the United States, Italy and Spain, spanning acute and convalescent COVID-19. T cells, B-cell-depleted T cells, or PBMCs provided the cDNA or gDNA that served as material.

The CDR3 length is 10 residues. CDR1 MDHEN and CDR2 SYDVKM come from the germline V gene. Deletions cut 8 bases from V and 4 bases from J, with 5 bases between. Sequenced by immunoSEQ multiplex PCR; TCRdb stores in-frame clones only, minus some. This table holds 300,000 to 350,000 clones, around 91% found once. This clone was seen just once. This chain uses TRBV28 with TRBJ1-2; the D is unclear. The TCR was taken from a woman aged 18-29 years with acute COVID-19. Sequencing was done on a sample of PBMCs or T cells enriched from blood (not recorded which). CDR3 sequence reads: CASGLYGYTF. CDR3 nucleotide sequence: TGTGCCAGCGGACTCTATGGCTACACCTTC.